A single sample is the source of the 16 T cell receptor beta chains below, sequenced in a study of blood T cells in healthy people across ages. Using a J-beta primer mix together with a sample-barcoded 5' primer, a second PCR was run for roughly 6 to 12 cycles. Each CDR3 protein is one row after TCRdb ran MiXCR on the 5' RACE reads. Of 700,000 to 850,000 distinct CDR3 sequences in the sample, about 34% were seen once. Sequencing was carried out using blood. The receptors originated from a man between 18 and 35 years old in good health.

This clonotype was detected many times. The chain combines TRBV7-9 with TRBJ1-6; no clear D gene. The V end lost 0 bases, the J end lost 2 bases, and 2 bases lay between the germline ends. CDR3 size: 14 residues. Germline loops: CDR1 SEHNR, CDR2 FQNEAQ (reference sequence). Written as DNA, the CDR3 is TGTGCCAGCAGCTTAGCCGCCTATAATTCACCCCTCCACTTT. Translation gives CASSLAAYNSPLHF.

The chain recombines TRBV7-2 with TRBJ2-3, with D perhaps matching TRBD1 or TRBD2 (5 bases each). This CDR3 comprises 14 residues. The V and J ends lost 0 bases and 10 bases respectively, with 14 bases between them. Germline V gene sequence: CDR1 SGHTA, CDR2 FQGNSA. Written as DNA, the CDR3 is TGTGCCAGCAGCTTAGCCGGGGCGGCGCGCGCGCAGTATTTT. It codes for CASSLAGAARAQYF. Based on the CDR3 plus reference TRBV7-2 and TRBJ2-3, the full variable domain is GAGVSQSPSNKVTEKGKDVELRCDPISGHTALYWYRQSLGQGLEFLIYFQGNSAPDKSGLPSDRFSAERTGGSVSTLTIQRTQQEDSAVYLCASSLAGAARAQYFGPGTRLTVL.

The V call is TRBV4-2, the J call TRBJ2-1; D is ambiguous. Germline V gene sequence: CDR1 LGHNA, CDR2 YNFKEQ. The CDR3 consists of 15 residues. Trimming removed 1 base at V and 13 bases at J, with 20 bases between. CDR3 coding DNA: TGTGCCAGCAGCCAAGGGCTCTCCCTAACAATGAAACAGTTCTTC. It is translated as CASSQGLSLTMKQFF.

This clonotype turned up a few times. The chain links TRBV2 to TRBJ2-3; no firm D call. Germline V gene sequence: CDR1 SNHLY, CDR2 FYNNEI. CDR3 length: 15 residues. V was shortened by 5 bases and J by 0 bases, with 12 bases between the two germline ends. The CDR3 nucleotides are TGTGCCAGCAGTCCGATGCAACCTAGCACAGATACGCAGTATTTT. It translates to CASSPMQPSTDTQYF.

Of note for this clonotype: One end of the junction fails to match germline, which may point to a read error. J is TRBJ1-5 and V is TRBV6-5; D unresolved. Germline V gene data show CDR1 as MNHEY and CDR2 as SVGAGI. The CDR3 is 14 amino acids. DNA for the CDR3: TGTGCCGGCAGTTACGGGTCGGTGGGTCAGCCCCAGCATTTT. This gives the protein CAGSYGSVGQPQHF.

The chain links TRBV6-6 to TRBJ2-5; D may be TRBD1 or TRBD2 (5 bases each). Trimming pared 5 bases from V and 2 bases from J, leaving 9 bases between. The CDR3 is made up of 13 amino acids. Germline V gene lookup returns CDR1 MNHNY and CDR2 SVGAGI (reference sequence). The CDR3 sequence: CASSGDPQETQYF. CDR3 sequence (DNA): TGTGCCAGCAGTGGGGACCCTCAAGAGACCCAGTACTTC.

This clonotype has ten or more counts. V usage is TRBV6-5 and J usage is TRBJ1-2; TRBD1 matches 8 bases. The germline V gene encodes CDR1 MNHEY and CDR2 SVGAGI. V trimming: 5 bases; J trimming: 2 bases; junction bases outside the gene matches: 1. This CDR3 comprises 13 residues. The CDR3 reads CASSRQGNYGYTF. DNA for the CDR3: TGTGCCAGCAGTAGACAGGGGAACTATGGCTACACCTTC.

The chain carries TRBV7-2 and TRBJ2-1; 7 bases match TRBD1. The CDR3 extends over 16 amino acids. V dropped 5 bases and J dropped 4; count of bases not matched to a gene: 11. The germline CDR1 and CDR2 sequences are SGHTA and FQGNSA. The CDR3 region is CASSTSPGQSYNEQFF. The CDR3 nucleotides are TGTGCCAGCAGCACATCACCGGGACAGTCATACAATGAGCAGTTCTTC.

This sequence joins TRBV27 and TRBJ2-7; 10 nucleotides align to TRBD2. V lost 11 bases and J lost 0; bases outside the gene matches: 7. CDR1 and CDR2 (germline): MNHEY, SMNVEV (reference sequence). The CDR3 runs 14 residues. This CDR3 reads CAGRPSGGSYEQYF. In DNA, the CDR3 is TGTGCCGGGCGACCTAGCGGGGGCTCCTACGAGCAGTACTTC.

V is TRBV5-4 and J is TRBJ2-3, with TRBD2 matching over 10 bases. J lost 3 bases, V lost 1 base, and 5 bases had no gene match. The CDR3 consists of 16 residues. From germline, CDR1 is SGHNT and CDR2 YYREEE (reference sequence). The CDR3 reads CASSLKAGGRTDTQYF. The CDR3 DNA reads as TGTGCCAGCAGCTTGAAAGCGGGGGGGCGTACAGATACGCAGTATTTT.

Turning to this clonotype: At one of its ends the junction is not consistent with the germline gene, which may arise from a read error. The rearrangement joins TRBV25-1 to TRBJ1-2; no clear D gene. This CDR3 has 15 amino acids. Germline assignment: CDR1 MGHDK and CDR2 SYGVNS. The CDR3 nucleotides read TGTGCCAGCAGTGAATTAGGGAGTACTAACTATAGCTACACCTTC. This translates into CASSELGSTNYSYTF.

This chain links TRBV12-3 or TRBV12-4 with TRBJ1-2, with 8 bases matching TRBD1. The trim removed 7 bases at V and 4 bases at J, leaving 14 bases unmatched. The CDR3 totals 16 residues. This CDR3 reads CASTTKPGGLGYGYTF. CDR3 nucleotide sequence: TGTGCCAGCACCACGAAACCAGGGGGCTTAGGCTATGGCTACACCTTC.

The J gene is TRBJ1-3, the V gene TRBV7-9; D is uncertain. The V end lost 1 base, the J end lost 0 bases, and 10 bases lay between the germline ends. This CDR3 has 16 residues. Per germline, CDR1 SEHNR and CDR2 FQNEAQ (reference sequence). CDR3 nucleotide sequence: TGTGCCAGCAGCTTAGATCCGGGTAACTCTGGAAACACCATATATTTT. It translates to CASSLDPGNSGNTIYF.

J is TRBJ2-7 and V is TRBV7-9; 7 positions agree with TRBD2. Looked up from germline, CDR1 is SEHNR and CDR2 is FQNEAQ (reference sequence). CDR3 size: 16 residues. V lost 0 bases and J lost 3; bases outside the gene matches: 8. CDR3 coding DNA: TGTGCCAGCAGCTTAGCGCTGGCGGGGGATGACTACGAGCAGTACTTC. Translating gives CASSLALAGDDYEQYF.

The V call is TRBV15, the J call TRBJ2-2; tentative D call: TRBD2 (5 bases). Per germline, CDR1 LNHNV and CDR2 YYDKDF (reference sequence). Deletions cut 7 bases from V and 1 base from J, with 7 bases between. The CDR3 extends over 13 amino acids. CDR3 sequence: CATTAGNTGELFF. Written as DNA, the CDR3 is TGTGCCACCACGGCGGGGAACACCGGGGAGCTGTTTTTT.

The chain carries TRBV5-1 and TRBJ2-5, with a possible D match to TRBD1 (6 bases). The germline V and J ends were trimmed by 0 bases and 2 bases, with 14 bases remaining between them. CDR3 length: 16 residues. Germline V gene lookup returns CDR1 SGHRS and CDR2 YFSETQ. This chain's CDR3 is CASSLDGAGDQETQYF. CDR3 coding DNA: TGCGCCAGCAGCTTGGATGGCGCAGGGGATCAAGAGACCCAGTACTTC.